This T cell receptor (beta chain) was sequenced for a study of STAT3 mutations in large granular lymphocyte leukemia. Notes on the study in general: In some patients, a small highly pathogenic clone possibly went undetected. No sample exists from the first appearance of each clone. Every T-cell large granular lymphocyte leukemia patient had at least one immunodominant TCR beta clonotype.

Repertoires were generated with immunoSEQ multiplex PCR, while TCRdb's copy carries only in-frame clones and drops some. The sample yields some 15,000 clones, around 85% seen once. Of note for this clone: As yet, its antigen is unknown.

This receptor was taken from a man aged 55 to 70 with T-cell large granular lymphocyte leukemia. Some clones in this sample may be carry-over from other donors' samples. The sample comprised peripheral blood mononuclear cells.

This CDR3 reads CASSLASGTNEKLFF. The CDR3 DNA follows: TGCGCCAGCAGCTTGGCCAGTGGAACTAATGAAAAACTGTTTTTT. The chain uses TRBV5-1 and TRBJ1-4, with unresolved D. The CDR3 spans 15 residues. The V gene lost 0 bases and the J gene lost 1 base, with 7 bases spanning the gap. Per the germline V gene, CDR1 is SGHRS and CDR2 is YFSETQ.